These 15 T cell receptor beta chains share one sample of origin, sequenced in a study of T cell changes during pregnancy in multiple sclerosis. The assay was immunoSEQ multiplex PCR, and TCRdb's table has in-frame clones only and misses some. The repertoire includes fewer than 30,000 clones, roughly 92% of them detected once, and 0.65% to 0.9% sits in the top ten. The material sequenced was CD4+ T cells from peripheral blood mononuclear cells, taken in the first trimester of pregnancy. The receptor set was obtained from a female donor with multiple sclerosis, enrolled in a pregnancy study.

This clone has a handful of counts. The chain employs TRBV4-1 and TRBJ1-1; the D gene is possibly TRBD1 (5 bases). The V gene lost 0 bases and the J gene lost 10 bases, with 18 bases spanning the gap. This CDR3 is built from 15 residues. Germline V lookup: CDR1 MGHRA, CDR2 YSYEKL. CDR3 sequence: CASSQDSGRRVGAFF. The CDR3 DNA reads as TGCGCCAGCAGCCAAGATTCGGGACGGAGGGTTGGAGCTTTCTTT.

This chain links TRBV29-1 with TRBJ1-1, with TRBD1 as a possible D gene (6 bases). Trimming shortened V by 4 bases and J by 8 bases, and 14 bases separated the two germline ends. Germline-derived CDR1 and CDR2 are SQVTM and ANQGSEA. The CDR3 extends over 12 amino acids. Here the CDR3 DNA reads TGCAGCGTTGCGGGGGGCTCGGAAGAAGCTTTCTTT. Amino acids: CSVAGGSEEAFF.

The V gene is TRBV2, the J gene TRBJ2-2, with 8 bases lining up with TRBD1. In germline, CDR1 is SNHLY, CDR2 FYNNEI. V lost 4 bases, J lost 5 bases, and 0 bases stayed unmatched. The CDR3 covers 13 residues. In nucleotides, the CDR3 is TGTGCCAGCAGTGGGACAGGGACCGGGGAGCTGTTTTTT. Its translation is CASSGTGTGELFF.

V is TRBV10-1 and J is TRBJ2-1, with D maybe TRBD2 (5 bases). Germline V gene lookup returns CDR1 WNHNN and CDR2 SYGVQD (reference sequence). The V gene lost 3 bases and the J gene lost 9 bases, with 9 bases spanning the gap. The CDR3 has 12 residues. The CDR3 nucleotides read TGCGCCAGCAGTGAACGCAGCGGTGAGCAGTTCTTC. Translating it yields CASSERSGEQFF.

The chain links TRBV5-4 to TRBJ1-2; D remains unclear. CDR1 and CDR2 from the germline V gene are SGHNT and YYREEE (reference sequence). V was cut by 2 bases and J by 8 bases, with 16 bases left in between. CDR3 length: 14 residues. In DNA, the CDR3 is TGTGCCAGCAGCTTATCTGGGAGAGAGTGGGGCTACACCTTC. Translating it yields CASSLSGREWGYTF.

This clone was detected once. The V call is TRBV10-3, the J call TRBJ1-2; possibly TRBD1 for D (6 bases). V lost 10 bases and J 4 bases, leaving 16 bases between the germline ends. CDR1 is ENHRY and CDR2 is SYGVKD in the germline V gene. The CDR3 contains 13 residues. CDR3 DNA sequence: TGTGCCACCAGAAAAGAGGGGGTCTATGGCTACACCTTC. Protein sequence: CATRKEGVYGYTF.

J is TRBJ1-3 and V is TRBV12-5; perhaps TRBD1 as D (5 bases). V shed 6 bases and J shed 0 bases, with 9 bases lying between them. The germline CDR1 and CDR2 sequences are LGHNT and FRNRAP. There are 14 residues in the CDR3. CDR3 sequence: CASGLDSSGNTIYF. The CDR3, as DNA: TGTGCTAGTGGCCTCGACAGCTCTGGAAACACCATATATTTT. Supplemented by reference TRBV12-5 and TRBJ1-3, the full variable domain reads DARVTQTPRHKVTEMGQEVTMRCQPILGHNTVFWYRQTMMQGLELLAYFRNRAPLDDSGMPKDRFSAEMPDATLATLKIQPSEPRDSAVYFCASGLDSSGNTIYFGEGSWLTVV.

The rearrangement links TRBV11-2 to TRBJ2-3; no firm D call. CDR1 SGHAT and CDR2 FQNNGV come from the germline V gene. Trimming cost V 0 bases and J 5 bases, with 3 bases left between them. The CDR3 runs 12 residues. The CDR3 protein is CASSLDQDTQYF. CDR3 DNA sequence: TGTGCCAGCAGCTTAGATCAAGATACGCAGTATTTT.

The CDR3 bases are TGTGCCAGCAGCCGGACTAGCGGGGCTACCCTCCAAGAGACCCAGTACTTC. Residues: CASSRTSGATLQETQYF. The gene calls are TRBV7-9 and TRBJ2-5, with 12 bases that match TRBD2. Germline CDR1 reads SEHNR; CDR2 reads FQNEAQ (reference sequence). The length of the CDR3 is 17 residues. V dropped 5 bases and J dropped 1; count of bases not matched to a gene: 8. Drawing the rest from reference TRBV7-9 and TRBJ2-5, the complete variable domain is DTGVSQNPRHKITKRGQNVTFRCDPISEHNRLYWYRQTLGQGPEFLTYFQNEAQLEKSRLLSDRFSAERPKGSFSTLEIQRTEQGDSAMYLCASSRTSGATLQETQYFGPGTRLLVL.

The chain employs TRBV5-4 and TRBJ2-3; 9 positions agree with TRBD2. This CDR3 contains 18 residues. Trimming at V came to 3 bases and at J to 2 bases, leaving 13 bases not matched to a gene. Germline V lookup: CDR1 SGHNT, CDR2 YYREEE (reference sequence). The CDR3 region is CASSSGSVSGGPTDTQYF. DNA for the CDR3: TGTGCCAGCAGCTCCGGGTCTGTCAGCGGGGGGCCCACAGATACGCAGTATTTT.

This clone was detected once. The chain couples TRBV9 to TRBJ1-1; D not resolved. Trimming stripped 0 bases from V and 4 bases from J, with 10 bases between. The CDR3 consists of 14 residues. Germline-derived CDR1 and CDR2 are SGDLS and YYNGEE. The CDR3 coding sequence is TGTGCCAGCAGCGTAGTCCCTGTGAGCACTGAAGCTTTCTTT. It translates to CASSVVPVSTEAFF.

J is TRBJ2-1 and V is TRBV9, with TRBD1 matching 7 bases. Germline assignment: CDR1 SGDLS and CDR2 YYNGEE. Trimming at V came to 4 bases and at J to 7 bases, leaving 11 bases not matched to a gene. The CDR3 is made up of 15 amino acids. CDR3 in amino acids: CASSQVGGLYNEQFF. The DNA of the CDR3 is TGTGCCAGCAGCCAAGTAGGGGGCCTCTATAATGAGCAGTTCTTC.

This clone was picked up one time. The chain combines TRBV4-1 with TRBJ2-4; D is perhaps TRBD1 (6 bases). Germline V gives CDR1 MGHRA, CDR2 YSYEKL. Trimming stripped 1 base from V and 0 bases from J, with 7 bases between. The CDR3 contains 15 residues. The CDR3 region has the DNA TGCGCCAGCAGCCAAGTGGGGGCAGCCAAAAACATTCAGTACTTC. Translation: CASSQVGAAKNIQYF.

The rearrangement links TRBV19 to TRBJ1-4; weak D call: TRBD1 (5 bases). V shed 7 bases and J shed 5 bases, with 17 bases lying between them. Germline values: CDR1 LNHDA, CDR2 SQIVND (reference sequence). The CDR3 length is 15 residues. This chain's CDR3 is CASKWAGTSNEKLFF. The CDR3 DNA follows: TGTGCCAGTAAGTGGGCCGGGACTTCGAATGAAAAACTGTTTTTT.

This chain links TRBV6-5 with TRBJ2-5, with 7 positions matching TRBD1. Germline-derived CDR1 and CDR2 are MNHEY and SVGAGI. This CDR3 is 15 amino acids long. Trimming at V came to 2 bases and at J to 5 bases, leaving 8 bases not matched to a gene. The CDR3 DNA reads TGTGCCAGCAGTTACCGGACAGGTGGGCAGGAGACCCAGTACTTC. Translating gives CASSYRTGGQETQYF.